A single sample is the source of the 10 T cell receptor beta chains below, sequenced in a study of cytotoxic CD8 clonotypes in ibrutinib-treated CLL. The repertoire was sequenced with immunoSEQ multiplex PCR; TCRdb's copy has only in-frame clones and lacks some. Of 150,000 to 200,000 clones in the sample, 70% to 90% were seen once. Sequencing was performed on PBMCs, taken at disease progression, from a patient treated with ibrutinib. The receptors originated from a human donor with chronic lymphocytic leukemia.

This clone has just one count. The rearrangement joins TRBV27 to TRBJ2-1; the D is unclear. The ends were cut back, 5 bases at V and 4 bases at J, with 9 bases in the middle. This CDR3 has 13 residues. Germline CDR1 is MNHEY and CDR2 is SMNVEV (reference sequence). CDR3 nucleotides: TGTGCCAGCAGTCCCGAACTATACAATGAGCAGTTCTTC. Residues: CASSPELYNEQFF.

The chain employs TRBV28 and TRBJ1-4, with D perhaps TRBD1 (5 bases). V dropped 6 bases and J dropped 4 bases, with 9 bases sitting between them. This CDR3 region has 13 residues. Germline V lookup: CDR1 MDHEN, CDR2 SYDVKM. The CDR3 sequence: CASRPGLNEKLFF. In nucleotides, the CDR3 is TGTGCCAGCAGACCGGGGCTTAATGAAAAACTGTTTTTT.

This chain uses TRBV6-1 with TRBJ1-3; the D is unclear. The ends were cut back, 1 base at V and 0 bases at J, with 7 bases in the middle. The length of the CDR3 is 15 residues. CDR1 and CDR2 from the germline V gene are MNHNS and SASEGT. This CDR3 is CASSEGGSSGNTIYF. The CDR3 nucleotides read TGTGCCAGCAGTGAAGGGGGAAGCTCTGGAAACACCATATATTTT.

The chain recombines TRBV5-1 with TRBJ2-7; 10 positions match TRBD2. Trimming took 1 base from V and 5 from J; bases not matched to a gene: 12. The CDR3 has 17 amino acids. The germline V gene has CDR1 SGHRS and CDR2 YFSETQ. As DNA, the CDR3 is TGCGCCAGCAGCTTGTCGCCTAGCGGGAGTGATTGGAACGAGCAGTACTTC. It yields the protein CASSLSPSGSDWNEQYF.

The CDR3 loop reads CASSLASGSPYEQYF. CDR3 bases: TGTGCCAGCAGCTTAGCTAGCGGGTCCCCCTACGAGCAGTACTTC. The V gene is TRBV7-2, the J gene TRBJ2-7; 7 nucleotides align to TRBD2. V shed 0 bases and J 2 bases; nucleotides not matched to a gene: 4. Per germline, CDR1 SGHTA and CDR2 FQGNSA. This CDR3 is built from 15 residues.

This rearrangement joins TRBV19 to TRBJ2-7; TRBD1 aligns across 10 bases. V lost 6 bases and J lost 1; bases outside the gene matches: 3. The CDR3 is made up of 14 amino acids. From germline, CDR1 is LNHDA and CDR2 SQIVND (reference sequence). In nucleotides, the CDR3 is TGTGCCAGTAGAAGGGACAGGGGATCCTACGAGCAGTACTTC. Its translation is CASRRDRGSYEQYF.

The CDR3 sequence: CASRRGGLATFYEQYF. The CDR3 DNA follows: TGTGCCAGCAGAAGAGGAGGACTAGCGACCTTCTACGAGCAGTACTTC. The gene calls are TRBV5-4 and TRBJ2-7, with TRBD2 matching 9 bases. V dropped 5 bases and J dropped 3; count of bases not matched to a gene: 12. CDR1 and CDR2 (germline): SGHNT, YYREEE (reference sequence). The CDR3 contains 16 residues.

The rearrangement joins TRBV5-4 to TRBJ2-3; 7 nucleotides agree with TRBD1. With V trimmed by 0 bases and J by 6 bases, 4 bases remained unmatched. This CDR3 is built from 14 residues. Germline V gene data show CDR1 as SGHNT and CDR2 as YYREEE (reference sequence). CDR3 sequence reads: CASSLAGGGDTQYF. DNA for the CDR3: TGTGCCAGCAGCTTGGCAGGGGGTGGCGATACGCAGTATTTT.

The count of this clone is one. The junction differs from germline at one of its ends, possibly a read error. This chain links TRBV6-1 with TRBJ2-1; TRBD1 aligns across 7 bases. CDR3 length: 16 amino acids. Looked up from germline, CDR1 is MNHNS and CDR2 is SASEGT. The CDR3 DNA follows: TGTGCCAGCAGCGAAGGGGGCAGGAACATTCAGAATGAGCAGTTCTTC. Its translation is CASSEGGRNIQNEQFF.

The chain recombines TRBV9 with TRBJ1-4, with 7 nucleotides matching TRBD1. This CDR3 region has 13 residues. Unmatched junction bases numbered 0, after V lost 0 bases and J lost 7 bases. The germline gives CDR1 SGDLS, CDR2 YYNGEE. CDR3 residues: CASSVGQGEKLFF. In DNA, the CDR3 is TGTGCCAGCAGCGTAGGACAGGGTGAAAAACTGTTTTTT.